This TCR beta chain was captured by sequencing in a study of T cells in Graves' hyperthyroidism and ophthalmopathy. For the study at large: Peripheral blood specimens were obtained at initial diagnosis, prior to any treatment.

The germline V gene has CDR1 KGHDR and CDR2 SFDVKD. J lost 4 bases, V lost 5 bases, and 3 bases had no gene match. The CDR3 extends over 14 amino acids. Of note for this clonotype: Its antigen is undetermined.

It was RNA transcripts that yielded the amplified TCR beta CDR3 regions. The HTBI primer set drove a first-round RT-PCR of the TCR CDR3. TCRdb independently ran MiXCR on the multiplex PCR reads; one entry per CDR3 protein. Of around 300,000 distinct CDR3 sequences listed, roughly 13% are singletons. The study's findings and limits: Ophthalmopathy, which appeared later, was predicted by the model a median roughly 6.4 months before onset.

The chain employs TRBV24-1 and TRBJ1-1; the match to TRBD1 covers 10 bases. The source of this sequence is a woman between 40 and 55 years old with Graves' hyperthyroidism. The sequenced sample consisted of blood. CDR3 bases: TGTGCCACCAGTGCCCGGACAGGGGGCACTGAAGCTTTCTTT. Translation gives CATSARTGGTEAFF.